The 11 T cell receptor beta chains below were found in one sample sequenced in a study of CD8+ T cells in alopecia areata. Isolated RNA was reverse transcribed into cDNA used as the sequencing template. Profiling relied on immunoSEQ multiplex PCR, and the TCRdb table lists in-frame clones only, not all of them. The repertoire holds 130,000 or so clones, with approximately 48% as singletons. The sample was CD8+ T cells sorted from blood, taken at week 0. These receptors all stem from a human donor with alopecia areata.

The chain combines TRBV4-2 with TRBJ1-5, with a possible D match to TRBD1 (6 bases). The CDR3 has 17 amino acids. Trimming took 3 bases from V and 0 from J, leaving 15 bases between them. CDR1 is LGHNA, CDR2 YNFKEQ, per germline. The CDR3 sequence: CASSHPGTTYSNQPQHF. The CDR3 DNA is TGTGCCAGCAGCCATCCCGGGACAACTTATAGCAATCAGCCCCAGCATTTT.

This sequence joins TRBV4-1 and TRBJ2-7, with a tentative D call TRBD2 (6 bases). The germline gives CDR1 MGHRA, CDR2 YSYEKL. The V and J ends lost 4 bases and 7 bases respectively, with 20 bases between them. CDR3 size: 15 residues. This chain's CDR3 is CASSPRGGTPGEQYF. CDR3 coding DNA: TGCGCCAGCAGCCCCCGGGGCGGGACCCCCGGGGAGCAGTACTTC.

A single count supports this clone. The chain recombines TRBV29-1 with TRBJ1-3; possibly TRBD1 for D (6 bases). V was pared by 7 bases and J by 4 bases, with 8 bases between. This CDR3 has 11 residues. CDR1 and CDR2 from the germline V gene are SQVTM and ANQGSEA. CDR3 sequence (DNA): TGCAGCGGGACAGACGGAAACACCATATATTTT. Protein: CSGTDGNTIYF.

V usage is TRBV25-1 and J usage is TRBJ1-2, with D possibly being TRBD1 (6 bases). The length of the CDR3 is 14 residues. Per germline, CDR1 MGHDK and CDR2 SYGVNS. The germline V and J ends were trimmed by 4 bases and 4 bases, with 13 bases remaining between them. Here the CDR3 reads CASSGDNGPYGYTF. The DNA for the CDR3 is TGTGCCAGCAGTGGGGACAACGGGCCCTATGGCTACACCTTC.

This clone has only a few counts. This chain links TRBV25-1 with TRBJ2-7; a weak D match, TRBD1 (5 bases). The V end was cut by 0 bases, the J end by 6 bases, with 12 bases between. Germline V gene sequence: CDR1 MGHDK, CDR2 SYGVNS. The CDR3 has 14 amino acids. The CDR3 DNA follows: TGTGCCAGCAGTGAATATGGCCTTAGGGGCGAGCAGTACTTC. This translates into CASSEYGLRGEQYF.

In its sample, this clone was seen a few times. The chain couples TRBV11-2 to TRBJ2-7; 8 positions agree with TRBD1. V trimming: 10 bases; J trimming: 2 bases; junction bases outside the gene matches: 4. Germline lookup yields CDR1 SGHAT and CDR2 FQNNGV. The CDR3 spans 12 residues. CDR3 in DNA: TGTGCCACAGGGACAGGCACCTACGAGCAGTACTTC. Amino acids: CATGTGTYEQYF. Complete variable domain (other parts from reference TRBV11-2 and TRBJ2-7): EAGVAQSPRYKIIEKRQSVAFWCNPISGHATLYWYQQILGQGPKLLIQFQNNGVVDDSQLPKDRFSAERLKGVDSTLKIQPAKLEDSAVYLCATGTGTYEQYFGPGTRLTVT.

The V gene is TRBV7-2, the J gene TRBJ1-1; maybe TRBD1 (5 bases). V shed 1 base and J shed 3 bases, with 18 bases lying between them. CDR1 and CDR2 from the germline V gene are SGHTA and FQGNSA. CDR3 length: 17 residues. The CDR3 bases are TGTGCCAGCAGCTTAGAGACCCACAGGCTAGGGGACACTGAAGCTTTCTTT. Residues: CASSLETHRLGDTEAFF.

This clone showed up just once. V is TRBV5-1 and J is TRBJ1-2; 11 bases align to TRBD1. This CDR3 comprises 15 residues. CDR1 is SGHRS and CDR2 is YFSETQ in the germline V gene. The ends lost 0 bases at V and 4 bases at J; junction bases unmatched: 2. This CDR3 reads CASSLAGTGGYGYTF. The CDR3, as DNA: TGCGCCAGCAGCTTGGCTGGGACAGGGGGCTATGGCTACACCTTC. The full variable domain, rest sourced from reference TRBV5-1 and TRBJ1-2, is KAGVTQTPRYLIKTRGQQVTLSCSPISGHRSVSWYQQTPGQGLQFLFEYFSETQRNKGNFPGRFSGRQFSNSRSEMNVSTLELGDSALYLCASSLAGTGGYGYTFGSGTRLTVV.

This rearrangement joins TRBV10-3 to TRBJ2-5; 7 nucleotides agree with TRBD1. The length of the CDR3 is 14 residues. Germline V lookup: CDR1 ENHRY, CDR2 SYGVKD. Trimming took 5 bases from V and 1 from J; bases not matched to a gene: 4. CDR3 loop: CAISWDSSQETQYF. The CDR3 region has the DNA TGTGCCATCAGTTGGGACAGCAGCCAAGAGACCCAGTACTTC.

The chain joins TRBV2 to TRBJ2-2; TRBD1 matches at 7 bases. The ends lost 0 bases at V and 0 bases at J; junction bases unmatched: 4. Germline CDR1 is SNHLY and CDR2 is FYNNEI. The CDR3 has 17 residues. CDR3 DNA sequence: TGTGCCAGCAGTGAAGCCGGGGACAGATCGAACACCGGGGAGCTGTTTTTT. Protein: CASSEAGDRSNTGELFF.

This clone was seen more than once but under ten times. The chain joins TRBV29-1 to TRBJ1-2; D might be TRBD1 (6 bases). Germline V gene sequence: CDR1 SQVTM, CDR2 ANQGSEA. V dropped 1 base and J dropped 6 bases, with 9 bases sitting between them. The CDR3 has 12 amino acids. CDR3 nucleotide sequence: TGCAGCGTTGAAGGCAGGGGTCATGGCTACACCTTC. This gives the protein CSVEGRGHGYTF.